This record concerns one T cell receptor beta chain sequence. The data were taken from a study of shared clonotypes between healthy human individuals. The CDR3 is made up of 15 amino acids. V lost 6 bases to trimming and J lost 9 bases; unmatched junction nucleotides: 12. The germline V gene encodes CDR1 MDHEN and CDR2 SYDVKM. Some clones are missing from TCRdb's copy, which holds only in-frame ones; the method was immunoSEQ multiplex PCR. This sample has fewer than 650,000 clones, with less than 80% found just once. V gene TRBV28 combines with J gene TRBJ2-7; 12 positions match TRBD2. The specimen sequenced was PBMCs. The receptor was derived from a woman in her 40s in good health. Some clones in this sample may be carry-over from other donors' samples. CDR3 in DNA: TGTGCCAGCAGCTCCCGGACTAGCGGGGTAATAGTGCAGTACTTC. It specifies CASSSRTSGVIVQYF.